These 25 T cell receptor beta chains originate from one sample sequenced in a study of blood T cells in healthy people across ages. Primed by a sample-barcoded 5' primer and a J-beta primer mix, a second PCR proceeded for roughly 7 to 12 cycles. TCRdb independently ran MiXCR on the 5' RACE reads; one entry per CDR3 protein. The data contain hundreds of thousands of distinct CDR3 sequences, under 70% of them seen just once; the ten biggest clones take up around 37%. What was sequenced was blood. These receptors were collected from a man aged 60 to 69 in good health.

This clonotype was observed a few times. The chain joins TRBV28 to TRBJ1-2; weak D call: TRBD1 (6 bases). This CDR3 has 13 residues. Deletions cut 5 bases from V and 3 bases from J, with 10 bases between. CDR1 is MDHEN and CDR2 is SYDVKM in the germline V gene. In nucleotides, the CDR3 is TGTGCCAGCAGTCAAGACAGGCACTATGGCTACACCTTC. Its protein is CASSQDRHYGYTF.

This chain links TRBV6-5 with TRBJ2-3; D is perhaps TRBD2 (5 bases). The CDR3 is 13 amino acids. V was clipped by 6 bases and J by 6 bases, with 13 bases between them. The germline V gene encodes CDR1 MNHEY and CDR2 SVGAGI. The CDR3, as DNA: TGTGCCAGCAGCGAGCGGTCCAAGGATACGCAGTATTTT. It codes for CASSERSKDTQYF.

This clonotype was seen many times. The rearrangement uses TRBV7-3 and TRBJ2-3; tentative D call: TRBD1 (6 bases). The CDR3 contains 13 residues. Germline values: CDR1 SGHTA, CDR2 FQGTGA. The V end lost 8 bases, the J end lost 4 bases, and 13 bases lay between the germline ends. CDR3 region: CASSLTGPDTQYF. CDR3 DNA: TGTGCCAGCTCACTTACAGGGCCAGATACGCAGTATTTT.

The table lists this clonotype with a few counts. This chain links TRBV18 with TRBJ2-3; 7 nucleotides align to TRBD2. Trimming took 6 bases from V and 0 from J; bases not matched to a gene: 6. The CDR3 consists of 15 residues. Germline values: CDR1 KGHSH, CDR2 LQKENI. This CDR3 is CASSQERGSTDTQYF. The CDR3 nucleotides are TGTGCCAGCTCCCAGGAGCGGGGCAGCACAGATACGCAGTATTTT.

The gene calls are TRBV6-4 and TRBJ2-5, with D perhaps TRBD1 (5 bases). Trimming left V 8 bases short and J 11 bases short, with 27 bases between. CDR1 and CDR2 (germline): MRHNA, SNTAGT. CDR3 length: 15 amino acids. CDR3: CASRREAGCYNEQYF. In DNA, the CDR3 is TGTGCCAGCCGAAGAGAGGCAGGGTGCTACAATGAGCAGTACTTC.

The chain recombines TRBV9 with TRBJ2-1; 12 bases are shared with TRBD2. The CDR3 is 16 amino acids. V lost 0 bases, J lost 8 bases, and 6 bases stayed unmatched. Germline V gives CDR1 SGDLS, CDR2 YYNGEE. The CDR3 protein is CASSVARTSGVDEQFF. CDR3 DNA: TGTGCCAGCAGCGTAGCCCGGACTAGCGGGGTCGATGAGCAGTTCTTC.

The chain carries TRBV20-1 and TRBJ2-7, with 13 bases lining up with TRBD2. Per the germline V gene, CDR1 is DFQATT and CDR2 is SNEGSKA (reference sequence). This CDR3 is 18 amino acids long. V shed 3 bases and J 4 bases; nucleotides not matched to a gene: 15. As DNA, the CDR3 is TGCAGTGCTAGCCCTCCCGGACTAGCGGGGGCCTGGGAATACGAGCAGTACTTC. This codes for CSASPPGLAGAWEYEQYF.

This clonotype was observed a few times. The gene calls are TRBV10-3 and TRBJ1-1, with 7 bases aligning to TRBD1. The germline gives CDR1 ENHRY, CDR2 SYGVKD. With 3 bases clipped from V and 8 bases from J, the junction kept 9 bases outside the gene matches. The CDR3 is made up of 14 amino acids. CDR3 residues: CAISDVGQGEEAFF. CDR3 in DNA: TGTGCCATCAGTGACGTGGGGCAGGGGGAAGAAGCTTTCTTT.

A few counts support this clonotype. The chain is built from TRBV29-1 and TRBJ1-2; tentatively, D is TRBD1 (6 bases). The ends were cut back, 6 bases at V and 8 bases at J, with 13 bases in the middle. CDR1 and CDR2 (germline): SQVTM, ANQGSEA. The CDR3 totals 11 residues. The CDR3 region has the DNA TGCAGCGTAGCTACAGGGTACGGCTACACCTTC. Translation: CSVATGYGYTF. The entire variable domain, with the rest obtained from reference TRBV29-1 and TRBJ1-2, is as follows: SAVISQKPSRDICQRGTSLTIQCQVDSQVTMMFWYRQQPGQSLTLIATANQGSEATYESGFVIDKFPISRPNLTFSTLTVSNMSPEDSSIYLCSVATGYGYTFGSGTRLTVV.

This clonotype was counted a few times. V gene TRBV13 combines with J gene TRBJ2-5, with 7 bases aligning to TRBD1. The CDR3 spans 14 residues. CDR1 is PRHDT and CDR2 is FYEKMQ in the germline V gene (reference sequence). The ends lost 3 bases at V and 11 bases at J; junction bases unmatched: 12. DNA for the CDR3: TGTGCCAGCAGCTTCGGGACAGAGTACGTGGAGCAGTACTTC. This codes for CASSFGTEYVEQYF.

The rearrangement uses TRBV12-3 or TRBV12-4 and TRBJ2-2; TRBD2 matches 9 bases. The CDR3 is 14 amino acids. V shed 8 bases, J shed 6 bases, and the junction held 7 bases outside the gene matches. Here the CDR3 DNA reads TGTGCCAGCCACCGTCTAGCGGGGCCCGGGGAGCTGTTTTTT. Translation: CASHRLAGPGELFF.

This clonotype was observed a few times. The V gene is TRBV4-3, the J gene TRBJ2-4, with 13 positions matching TRBD2. TRBJ2-7 matches the DNA end more closely, so the J call is doubtful. The CDR3 runs 17 residues. Germline CDR1 is LGHNA and CDR2 is YSLEER. As DNA, the CDR3 is TGCGCCAGCAGCCCCGTTACTTTCACTAGCGGGAGGGCCGAGCAGTACTTC. Translating gives CASSPVTFTSGRAEQYF.

Concerning this clonotype: The junction shows a germline mismatch at one end, possibly a read error. This chain connects TRBV6-2 or TRBV6-3 to TRBJ2-3, with D perhaps matching TRBD1 (6 bases). CDR1 is MNHEY and CDR2 is SVGEGT in the germline V gene. The CDR3 is 13 amino acids. The CDR3: CAGRNRQVPTQYF. The CDR3 bases are TGTGCCGGCAGGAACCGACAGGTTCCTACGCAGTATTTT.

The chain is built from TRBV28 and TRBJ1-6; 12 positions agree with TRBD1. V was pared by 2 bases and J by 6 bases, with 5 bases of the junction left unmatched. The CDR3 is 17 amino acids. CDR1 is MDHEN and CDR2 is SYDVKM in the germline V gene. CDR3 residues: CASSLPGQGAPNSPLHF. The CDR3 coding sequence is TGTGCCAGCAGTTTACCGGGACAGGGGGCCCCTAATTCACCCCTCCACTTT. The full variable domain, its missing parts supplied by reference TRBV28 and TRBJ1-6, is DVKVTQSSRYLVKRTGEKVFLECVQDMDHENMFWYRQDPGLGLRLIYFSYDVKMKEKGDIPEGYSVSREKKERFSLILESASTNQTSMYLCASSLPGQGAPNSPLHFGNGTRLTVT.

CDR3 protein: CASSQDPIAGGPWNEQFF. CDR3 DNA sequence: TGTGCCAGCAGCCAAGATCCGATAGCGGGGGGGCCGTGGAATGAGCAGTTCTTC. The J gene is TRBJ2-1, the V gene TRBV4-2, with TRBD2 matching 11 bases. Looked up from germline, CDR1 is LGHNA and CDR2 is YNFKEQ. The CDR3 length is 18 residues. With V trimmed by 0 bases and J by 7 bases, 11 bases remained unmatched.

This clonotype has more than one count but fewer than ten. In nucleotides, the CDR3 is TGTGCCAGCAGCATCCCACGGGACCCACGGGGAGAGACCCAGTACTTC. Translation: CASSIPRDPRGETQYF. The chain couples TRBV5-8 to TRBJ2-5; D may correspond to TRBD1 or TRBD2 (5 bases each). The CDR3 is made up of 16 amino acids. V lost 4 bases and J lost 4, with 20 bases in between. CDR1 is SGHTS, CDR2 YDEGEE, per germline.

This sequence joins TRBV5-1 and TRBJ1-4; 7 bases align to TRBD1. V lost 3 bases to trimming and J lost 8 bases; unmatched junction nucleotides: 7. The CDR3 length is 14 residues. Germline-derived CDR1 and CDR2 are SGHRS and YFSETQ. The CDR3 loop is CASSSGTDKEKLFF. The CDR3 DNA sequence: TGCGCCAGCAGCTCGGGGACAGACAAAGAAAAACTGTTTTTT.

Only one count was recorded for this clonotype. The gene calls are TRBV20-1 and TRBJ2-1, with 10 bases fitting TRBD2. CDR1 and CDR2 from the germline V gene are DFQATT and SNEGSKA (reference sequence). The CDR3 has 18 residues. The V and J ends lost 5 bases and 3 bases, in that order; junction bases with no gene match: 16. The CDR3 spells CSAAPGTSVLWGYNEQFF. The CDR3 bases are TGCAGTGCTGCCCCCGGGACTAGCGTCTTATGGGGCTACAATGAGCAGTTCTTC.

V is TRBV3-1 and J is TRBJ1-2; no firm D call. The V end lost 1 base, the J end lost 7 bases, and 16 bases lay between the germline ends. This CDR3 has 15 residues. Germline V lookup: CDR1 LGHDT, CDR2 YNNKEL (reference sequence). The CDR3 loop is CASSQGFVVSSGYTF. CDR3 in DNA: TGTGCCAGCAGCCAAGGATTCGTTGTATCCTCTGGCTACACCTTC.

This clonotype appeared once. The chain is built from TRBV12-3 or TRBV12-4 and TRBJ1-1; D not certain. Trimming shortened V by 1 base and J by 7 bases, and 13 bases separated the two germline ends. The CDR3 is 14 amino acids. The CDR3 nucleotides read TGTGCCAGCAGTTTAGGGGTAGGTCAGCTTGAAGCTTTCTTT. This codes for CASSLGVGQLEAFF.

The chain combines TRBV6-6 with TRBJ1-6, with D hard to call. The germline V and J ends were trimmed by 5 bases and 6 bases, with 11 bases remaining between them. The CDR3 runs 14 residues. The V gene's germline CDR1 is MNHNY and CDR2 SVGAGI (reference sequence). CDR3 sequence (DNA): TGTGCCAGCAGTGCCAGTCAGCCTAATTCACCCCTCCACTTT. Its protein product is CASSASQPNSPLHF.

The V and J genes are TRBV7-9 and TRBJ2-7; the match to TRBD1 covers 7 bases. V lost 5 bases and J lost 5; bases outside the gene matches: 6. The CDR3 is made up of 13 amino acids. Germline CDR1 reads SEHNR; CDR2 reads FQNEAQ (reference sequence). The CDR3 reads CASSPRQGHEQYF. Here the CDR3 DNA reads TGTGCCAGCAGCCCTAGACAGGGCCACGAGCAGTACTTC.

V gene TRBV29-1 combines with J gene TRBJ1-1, with D hard to call. The CDR3 extends over 15 amino acids. V was clipped by 6 bases and J by 4 bases, with 21 bases between them. Per the germline V gene, CDR1 is SQVTM and CDR2 is ANQGSEA. The CDR3 spells CSVPKSGWGATEAFF. Here the CDR3 DNA reads TGCAGCGTCCCGAAGTCCGGGTGGGGTGCCACTGAAGCTTTCTTT.

On this clonotype itself: A much larger clone lies a single base off, so this may be a read error. The chain combines TRBV6-6 with TRBJ1-1; perhaps TRBD1 as D (5 bases). Germline values: CDR1 MNHNY, CDR2 SVGAGI (reference sequence). The CDR3 is made up of 15 amino acids. Trimming stripped 2 bases from V and 0 bases from J, with 10 bases between. CDR3 sequence: CASSYASGLNTEAFF. The CDR3, as DNA: TGTGCCAGCAGTTACGCGTCAGGGTTGAACACTGAAGCTTTCTTT.

This chain joins TRBV7-7 and TRBJ2-1, with D unresolved. Looked up from germline, CDR1 is SSHAT and CDR2 is FNYEAQ (reference sequence). The CDR3 consists of 13 residues. With 5 bases removed from V and 5 bases from J, the gap between germline ends came to 10 bases. The CDR3 is CASSPQPDNEQFF. The CDR3 DNA reads as TGTGCCAGCAGCCCACAACCAGACAATGAGCAGTTCTTC.